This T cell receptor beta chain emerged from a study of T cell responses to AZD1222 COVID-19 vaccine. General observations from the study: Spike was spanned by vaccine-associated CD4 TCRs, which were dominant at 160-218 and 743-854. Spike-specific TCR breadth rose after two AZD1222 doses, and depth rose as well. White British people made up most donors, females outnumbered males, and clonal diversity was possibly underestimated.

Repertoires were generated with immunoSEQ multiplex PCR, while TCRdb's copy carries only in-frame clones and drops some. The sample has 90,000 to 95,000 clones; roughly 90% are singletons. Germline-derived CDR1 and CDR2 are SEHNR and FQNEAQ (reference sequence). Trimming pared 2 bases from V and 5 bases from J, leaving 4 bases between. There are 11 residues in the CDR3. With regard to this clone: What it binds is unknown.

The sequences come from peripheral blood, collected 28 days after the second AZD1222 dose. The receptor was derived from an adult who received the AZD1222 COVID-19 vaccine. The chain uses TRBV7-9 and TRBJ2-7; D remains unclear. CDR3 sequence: CASSLSNEQYF. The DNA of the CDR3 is TGTGCCAGCAGCTTATCCAACGAGCAGTACTTC.